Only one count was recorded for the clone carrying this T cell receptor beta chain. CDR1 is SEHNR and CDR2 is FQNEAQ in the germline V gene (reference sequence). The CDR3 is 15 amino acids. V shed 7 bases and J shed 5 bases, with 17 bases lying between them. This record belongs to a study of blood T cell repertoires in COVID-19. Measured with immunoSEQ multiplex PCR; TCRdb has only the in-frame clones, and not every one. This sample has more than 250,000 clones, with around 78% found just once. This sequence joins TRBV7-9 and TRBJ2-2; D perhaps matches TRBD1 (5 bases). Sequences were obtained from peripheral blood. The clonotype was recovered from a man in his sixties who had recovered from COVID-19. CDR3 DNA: TGTGCCAGCACCATAAACCAGGGCAGAACCGGGGAGCTGTTTTTT. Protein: CASTINQGRTGELFF.